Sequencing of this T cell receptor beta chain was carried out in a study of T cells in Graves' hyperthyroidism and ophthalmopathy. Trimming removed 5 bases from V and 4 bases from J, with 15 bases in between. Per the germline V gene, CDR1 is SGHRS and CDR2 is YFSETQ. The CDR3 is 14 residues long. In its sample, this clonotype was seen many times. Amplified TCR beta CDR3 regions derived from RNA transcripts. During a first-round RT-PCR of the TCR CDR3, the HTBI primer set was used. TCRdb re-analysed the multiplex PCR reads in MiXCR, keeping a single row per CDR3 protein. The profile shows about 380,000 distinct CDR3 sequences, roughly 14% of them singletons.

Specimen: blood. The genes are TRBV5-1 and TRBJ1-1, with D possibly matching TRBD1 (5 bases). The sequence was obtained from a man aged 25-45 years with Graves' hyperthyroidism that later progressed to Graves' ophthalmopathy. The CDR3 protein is CASRQSTDTTEAFF. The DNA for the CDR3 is TGCGCCAGCAGACAATCGACAGATACCACTGAAGCTTTCTTT.